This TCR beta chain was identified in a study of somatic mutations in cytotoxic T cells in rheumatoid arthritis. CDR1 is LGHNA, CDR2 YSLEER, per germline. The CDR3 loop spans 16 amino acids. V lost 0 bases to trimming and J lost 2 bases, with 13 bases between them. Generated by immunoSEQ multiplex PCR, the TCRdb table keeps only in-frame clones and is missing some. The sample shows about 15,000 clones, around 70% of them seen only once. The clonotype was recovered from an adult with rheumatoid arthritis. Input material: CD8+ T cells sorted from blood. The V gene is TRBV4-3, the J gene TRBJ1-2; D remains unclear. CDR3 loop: CASSQEFTGRNYGYTF. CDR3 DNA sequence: TGCGCCAGCAGCCAAGAATTCACGGGCCGAAACTATGGCTACACCTTC.